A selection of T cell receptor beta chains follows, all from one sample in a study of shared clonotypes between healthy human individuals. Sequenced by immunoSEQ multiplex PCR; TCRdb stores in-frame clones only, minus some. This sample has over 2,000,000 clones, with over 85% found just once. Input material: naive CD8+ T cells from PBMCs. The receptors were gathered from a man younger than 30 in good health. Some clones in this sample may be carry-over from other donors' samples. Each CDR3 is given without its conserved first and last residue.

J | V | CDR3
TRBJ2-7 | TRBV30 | AWGTGARGYEQY
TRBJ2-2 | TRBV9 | ASSDAGRKNTGELF
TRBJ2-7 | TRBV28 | ASSPGTGSPYEQY
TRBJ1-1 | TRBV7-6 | ASSLGGHNTEAF
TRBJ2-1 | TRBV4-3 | ASSPSSGQPSEQF
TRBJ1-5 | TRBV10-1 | ASSESDDQPQH
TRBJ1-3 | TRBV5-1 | ASSQGPAAGNTIY
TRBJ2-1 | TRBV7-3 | ASSSWTGGTYNEQF
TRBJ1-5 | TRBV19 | ASNLGRESDQPQH
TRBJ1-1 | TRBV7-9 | ASSLPLVKGNTEAF
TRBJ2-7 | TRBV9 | ASSPQGAAYEQY
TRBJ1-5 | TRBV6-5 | ASRRQEGEPQH
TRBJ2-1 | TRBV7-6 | ASSFSGSGGNEQF
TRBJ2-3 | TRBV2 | ASSEGAARYTDTQY
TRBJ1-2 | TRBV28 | ASSADRDPSGYT
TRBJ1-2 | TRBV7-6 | ASSLGGTDGYT
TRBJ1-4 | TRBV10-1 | ASRRKYGENPNEKLF
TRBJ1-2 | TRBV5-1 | ASSLVRGHGYT
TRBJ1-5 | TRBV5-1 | ASSLGPSNQPQH
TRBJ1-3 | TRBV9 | ASSAAGTDGNTIY
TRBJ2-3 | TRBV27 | ASSFLREGIDTQY
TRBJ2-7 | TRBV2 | ASSETGNIPLEQY
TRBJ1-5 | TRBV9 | ASSLGTALNQPQH
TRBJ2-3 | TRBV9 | ASSVEPSGRFADTQY
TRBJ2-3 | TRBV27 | ASSLTQGYTDTQY
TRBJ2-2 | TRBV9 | ASSVPSRTVNTGELF
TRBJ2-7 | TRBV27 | ASSSLWGSYEQY
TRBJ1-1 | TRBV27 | ASSPPPGPTFEAF
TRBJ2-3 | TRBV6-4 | ASSPTRADTQY
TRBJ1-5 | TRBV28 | ASSSQGDQPQH
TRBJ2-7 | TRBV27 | ATWRLADSYEQY
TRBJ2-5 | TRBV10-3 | AIKDQETQY
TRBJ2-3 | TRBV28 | ASSLRERGTDTQY
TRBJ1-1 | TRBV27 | ASGNRGLNTEAF
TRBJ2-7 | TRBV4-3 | ASSPGTSGIHEQY
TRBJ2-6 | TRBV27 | ASSSFISGANVLT
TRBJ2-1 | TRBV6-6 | ASFYNEQF
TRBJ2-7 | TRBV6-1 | ASKNLAGPYEQY
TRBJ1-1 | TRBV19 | ASSHRGGLNTEAF
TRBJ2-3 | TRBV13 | ASSFRTGVELGTDTQY
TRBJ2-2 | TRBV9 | ASSRTGELF
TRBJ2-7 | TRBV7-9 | ASSSRGERTSPYEQY
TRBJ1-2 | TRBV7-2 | ASSLGGGVYGYT
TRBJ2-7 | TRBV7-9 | ASSLGQGVMEQY
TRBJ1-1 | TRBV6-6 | ASSHPPRTNTEAF
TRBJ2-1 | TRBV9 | ASSVDESGRYNEQF